These 12 T cell receptor beta chains share one sample of origin, sequenced in a study of Graves' ophthalmopathy and Graves' hyperthyroidism. The study amplified TCR beta CDR3 regions using RNA transcripts. First-round RT-PCR used HTBI primers; second-round multiplex PCR followed. TCRdb recomputed calls from the multiplex PCR reads with MiXCR, one row per CDR3 protein. The sample consists of hundreds of thousands of distinct CDR3 sequences, roughly 41% of them appearing once. Sample: peripheral blood. These receptors originate from an adult man with Graves' ophthalmopathy.

This clonotype has just a few counts. V is TRBV7-2 and J is TRBJ1-2; TRBD1 matches 11 bases. The CDR3 length is 15 residues. Per germline, CDR1 SGHTA and CDR2 FQGNSA. The junction had 4 bases not matched to a gene; V was cut back by 5 bases and J by 2 bases. DNA of the CDR3: TGTGCCAGCAGCCCGCGGACAGGGGGCAACTATGGCTACACCTTC. This sequence encodes CASSPRTGGNYGYTF.

In its sample, this clonotype was seen many times. The chain is built from TRBV7-2 and TRBJ1-1; no reliable D call. Deletions cut 0 bases from V and 0 bases from J, with 8 bases between. The length of the CDR3 is 15 residues. CDR1 SGHTA and CDR2 FQGNSA come from the germline V gene. In DNA form, the CDR3 reads TGTGCCAGCAGCTTAGCTGCGGTAATGAACACTGAAGCTTTCTTT. This sequence encodes CASSLAAVMNTEAFF.

The chain employs TRBV2 and TRBJ1-1; 7 bases align to TRBD1. The ends lost 3 bases at V and 7 bases at J; junction bases unmatched: 8. CDR1 is SNHLY, CDR2 FYNNEI, per germline. CDR3 length: 14 residues. The CDR3 DNA reads as TGTGCCAGCAGTGAGGAGACAGGGTCTAATGAAGCTTTCTTT. Amino acid sequence: CASSEETGSNEAFF. The complete variable domain, with remaining parts taken from reference TRBV2 and TRBJ1-1, reads EPEVTQTPSHQVTQMGQEVILRCVPISNHLYFYWYRQILGQKVEFLVSFYNNEISEKSEIFDDQFSVERPDGSNFTLKIRSTKLEDSAMYFCASSEETGSNEAFFGQGTRLTVV.

The rearrangement uses TRBV2 and TRBJ1-2, with D possibly TRBD1 on 5 matching bases. The germline CDR1 and CDR2 sequences are SNHLY and FYNNEI. Trimming left V 5 bases short and J 2 bases short, with 12 bases between. The CDR3 extends over 14 amino acids. This CDR3 is CASSFNGGNYGYTF. DNA of the CDR3: TGTGCCAGCAGTTTTAATGGGGGGAACTATGGCTACACCTTC.

The CDR3 DNA reads as TGTGCCAGCAGCGTAGGCCCGCGGGGACTAGCTCGAGAGACCCAGTACTTC. Protein sequence: CASSVGPRGLARETQYF. The J gene is TRBJ2-5, the V gene TRBV9, with 9 bases fitting TRBD2. From germline, CDR1 is SGDLS and CDR2 YYNGEE. CDR3 length: 17 residues. Losses at the gene ends were 0 bases for V and 4 bases for J; bases not matched to a gene: 10. Full variable domain (missing parts from reference TRBV9 and TRBJ2-5): DSGVTQTPKHLITATGQRVTLRCSPRSGDLSVYWYQQSLDQGLQFLIQYYNGEERAKGNILERFSAQQFPDLHSELNLSSLELGDSALYFCASSVGPRGLARETQYFGPGTRLLVL.

This clonotype has just a few counts. The CDR3: CASGRGGETQYF. The CDR3 nucleotides read TGTGCCAGCGGCAGGGGTGGGGAGACCCAGTACTTC. The genes are TRBV12-3 or TRBV12-4 and TRBJ2-5; D may be TRBD1 (6 bases). With 8 bases removed from V and 5 bases from J, the gap between germline ends came to 12 bases. The CDR3 has 12 amino acids.

V gene TRBV12-5 combines with J gene TRBJ2-2; D is undetermined. Germline loops: CDR1 LGHNT, CDR2 FRNRAP. There are 14 residues in the CDR3. The V end lost 8 bases, the J end lost 8 bases, and 18 bases lay between the germline ends. CDR3 region: CASRPEDSPGELFF. The CDR3 nucleotides are TGTGCTAGTCGGCCCGAAGATTCCCCGGGGGAGCTGTTTTTT.

The chain has TRBV12-3 or TRBV12-4 and TRBJ2-5; 7 bases line up with TRBD1. Trimming at V came to 5 bases and at J to 3 bases, leaving 9 bases not matched to a gene. The CDR3 has 15 amino acids. CDR3 in DNA: TGTGCCAGCAGTCGAAACAGGGGACCTGAAGAGACCCAGTACTTC. Translation gives CASSRNRGPEETQYF.

This clonotype was seen repeatedly, ten times or more. CDR3 DNA sequence: TGTGCCAGCAGTGAGGGCAGTTCGAATTCACCCCTCCACTTT. This codes for CASSEGSSNSPLHF. J is TRBJ1-6 and V is TRBV2; unclear D gene. Germline V gives CDR1 SNHLY, CDR2 FYNNEI. The CDR3 consists of 14 residues. V was cut by 3 bases and J by 7 bases, with 10 bases left in between.

This clonotype was detected a few times. The chain links TRBV7-2 to TRBJ1-1; maybe TRBD1 (6 bases). With 7 bases removed from V and 3 bases from J, the gap between germline ends came to 15 bases. CDR1 is SGHTA, CDR2 FQGNSA, per germline. CDR3 length: 14 amino acids. The chain's CDR3 is CASNSRGEDTEAFF. The CDR3 region has the DNA TGTGCCAGCAACTCCAGGGGAGAGGACACTGAAGCTTTCTTT. Looking up the rest from reference TRBV7-2 and TRBJ1-1 gives the full variable domain: GAGVSQSPSNKVTEKGKDVELRCDPISGHTALYWYRQSLGQGLEFLIYFQGNSAPDKSGLPSDRFSAERTGGSVSTLTIQRTQQEDSAVYLCASNSRGEDTEAFFGQGTRLTVV.

This clonotype was seen at least ten times. This chain links TRBV19 with TRBJ1-6, with TRBD1 matching 10 bases. The CDR3 loop spans 13 amino acids. CDR1 is LNHDA and CDR2 is SQIVND in the germline V gene (reference sequence). Germline trimming cut 6 bases from V and 9 bases from J; bases unmatched to any gene: 2. The CDR3 loop is CASRDRGPSPLHF. The DNA of the CDR3 is TGTGCCAGTAGAGACAGGGGGCCTTCACCCCTCCACTTT.

This clonotype was picked up a small number of times. The J gene is TRBJ1-3, the V gene TRBV25-1, with TRBD1 matching over 8 bases. CDR1 MGHDK and CDR2 SYGVNS come from the germline V gene. The CDR3 covers 17 residues. J was trimmed by 4 bases and V by 2 bases; bases with no gene match: 10. CDR3 protein: CASSEAAAGGAGNTIYF. CDR3 DNA sequence: TGTGCCAGCAGTGAAGCGGCGGCAGGGGGCGCGGGAAACACCATATATTTT.